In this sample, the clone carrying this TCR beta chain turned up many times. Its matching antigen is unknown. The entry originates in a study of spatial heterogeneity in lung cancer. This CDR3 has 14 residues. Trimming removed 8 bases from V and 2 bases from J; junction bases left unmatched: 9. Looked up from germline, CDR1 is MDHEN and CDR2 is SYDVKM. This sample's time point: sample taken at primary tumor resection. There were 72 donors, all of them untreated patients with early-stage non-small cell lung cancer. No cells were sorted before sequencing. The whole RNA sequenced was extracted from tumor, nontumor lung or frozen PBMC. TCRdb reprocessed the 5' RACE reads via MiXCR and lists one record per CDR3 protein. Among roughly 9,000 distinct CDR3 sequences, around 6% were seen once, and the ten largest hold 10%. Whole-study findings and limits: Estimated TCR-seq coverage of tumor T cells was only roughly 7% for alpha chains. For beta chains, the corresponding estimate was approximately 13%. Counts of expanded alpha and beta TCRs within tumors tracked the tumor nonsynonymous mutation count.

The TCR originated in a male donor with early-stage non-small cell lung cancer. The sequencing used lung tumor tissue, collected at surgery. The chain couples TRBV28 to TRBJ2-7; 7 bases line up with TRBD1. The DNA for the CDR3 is TGTGCCAGCTGTATGACAGGGCGAGCCTACGAGCAGTACGTC. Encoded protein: CASCMTGRAYEQYV.